Listed below are T cell receptor beta chains from one sample, sequenced in a study of CD8 T cells in Susac syndrome. MiXCR, run by TCRdb on the immunoSEQ multiplex PCR reads, gives a single entry per CDR3 protein. The sample shows about 300,000 distinct CDR3 sequences, roughly 94% of them seen only once. The sequencing input was CD4+ T cells from PBMCs. The source of these receptors is a human donor with multiple sclerosis. The CDR3 runs from the conserved cysteine through the conserved F or W. A D gene is named only where the DNA matches it firmly. Some rows have no size entry. The others give once, few or many, or a class for an expanded clone.

once | TRBJ2-7 | . | TRBV14 | CASSQVQRNSYEQYF | TGTGCCAGCAGCCAAGTGCAGCGGAACTCCTACGAGCAGTACTTC
once | TRBJ1-6 | . | TRBV7-9 | CASSPLRGPNSPLHF | TGTGCCAGCAGCCCCCTCCGGGGACCGAATTCACCCCTCCACTTT
. | TRBJ2-1 | TRBD2 | TRBV7-9 | CASSLARGVSYNEQFF | TGTGCCAGCAGCTTAGCGCGGGGGGTTTCCTACAATGAGCAGTTCTTC
. | TRBJ1-1 | . | TRBV3-1 | CASSQPSLPGTRAFF | TGTGCCAGCAGCCAACCCTCCCTGCCTGGTACAAGAGCTTTCTTT
few | TRBJ2-2 | TRBD2 | TRBV6-1 | CASSDLGGGKVGGELFF | TGTGCCAGCAGTGACCTCGGGGGGGGTAAGGTCGGCGGGGAGCTGTTTTTT
. | TRBJ1-1 | . | TRBV19 | CASSIRRDEAFF | TGTGCCAGTAGTATAAGGAGGGATGAAGCTTTCTTT
. | TRBJ1-6 | . | TRBV14 | CASSQGPNSPLHF | TGTGCCAGCAGCCAAGGCCCCAATTCACCCCTCCACTTT
. | TRBJ2-7 | TRBD1 | TRBV19 | CASGNTGGGEQYF | TGTGCCAGTGGGAACACAGGGGGCGGCGAGCAGTACTTC
. | TRBJ2-1 | TRBD2 | TRBV5-6 | CASRGTSRSSYNEQFF | TGTGCCAGCAGGGGGACTAGCCGAAGCTCCTACAATGAGCAGTTCTTC
. | TRBJ2-3 | . | TRBV7-9 | CASSLGDHTDTQYF | TGTGCCAGCAGCTTAGGAGACCACACAGATACGCAGTATTTT
. | TRBJ1-1 | . | TRBV19 | CASGTTANTEAFF | TGTGCCAGTGGGACAACTGCGAACACTGAAGCTTTCTTT
few | TRBJ1-3 | . | TRBV19 | CASSPTGSGNTIYF | TGTGCCAGTAGTCCTACAGGGAGTGGAAACACCATATATTTT
once | TRBJ2-3 | . | TRBV3-1 | CASSGGPGGTDTQYF | TGTGCCAGCAGCGGGGGGCCAGGGGGGACAGATACGCAGTATTTT
once | TRBJ2-3 | TRBD2 | TRBV29-1 | CSVGRTGTSPSTDTQYF | TGCAGCGTCGGACGAACCGGGACTAGTCCAAGCACAGATACGCAGTATTTT
. | TRBJ1-1 | . | TRBV7-9 | CATIRMGMNTEAFF | TGTGCCACAATTCGGATGGGCATGAACACTGAAGCTTTCTTT
. | TRBJ2-1 | TRBD1 | TRBV9 | CASSVASGRGNMNEQFF | TGTGCCAGCAGCGTAGCTTCGGGCAGGGGGAACATGAATGAGCAGTTCTTC
once | TRBJ2-3 | . | TRBV12-3/TRBV12-4 | CASSFPEGTQYF | TGTGCCAGCAGCTTCCCCGAAGGAACGCAGTATTTT
. | TRBJ1-5 | . | TRBV6-2/TRBV6-3 | CASSSSSRVSNQPQHF | TGTGCCAGCAGCTCCTCGTCCCGGGTTAGCAATCAGCCCCAGCATTTT
. | TRBJ1-2 | . | TRBV12-3/TRBV12-4 | CASSPNRVGVGYTF | TGTGCCAGCAGTCCGAACAGGGTAGGGGTCGGCTACACCTTC
. | TRBJ1-2 | . | TRBV10-3 | CAITPIPGSNNYGYTF | TGTGCCATCACCCCCATCCCAGGGTCTAACAACTATGGCTACACCTTC
. | TRBJ1-5 | . | TRBV19 | CASSAIWGSNQPQHF | TGTGCCAGTAGCGCCATTTGGGGGAGCAATCAGCCCCAGCATTTT
. | TRBJ2-7 | . | TRBV18 | CASSPVEIGEQYF | TGTGCCAGCTCACCAGTCGAGATCGGCGAGCAGTACTTC
. | TRBJ2-1 | . | TRBV5-4 | CASSPGISPYNEQFF | TGTGCCAGCAGCCCTGGAATCAGTCCCTACAATGAGCAGTTCTTC
. | TRBJ1-2 | TRBD1 | TRBV5-1 | CASSWTGPEYGYTF | TGCGCCAGCAGCTGGACAGGGCCGGAATATGGCTACACCTTC
. | TRBJ2-1 | . | TRBV9 | CASSVEQSYNEQFF | TGTGCCAGCAGCGTAGAACAGTCCTACAATGAGCAGTTCTTC
. | TRBJ1-5 | . | TRBV12-5 | CASGLGGGQPQHF | TGTGCTAGTGGTTTGGGCGGGGGTCAGCCCCAGCATTTT
once | TRBJ2-2 | . | TRBV6-2/TRBV6-3 | CASTLPLYLAPGELFF | TGTGCCAGCACCCTCCCCCTCTACCTTGCCCCCGGGGAGCTGTTTTTT
. | TRBJ2-3 | . | TRBV2 | CASAAGTGTDTQYF | TGTGCCAGCGCCGCGGGGACCGGCACAGATACGCAGTATTTT
. | TRBJ1-1 | . | TRBV6-2/TRBV6-3 | CASSTRLGTANTEAFF | TGTGCCAGCAGTACCCGTTTGGGGACCGCGAACACTGAAGCTTTCTTT
. | TRBJ1-1 | . | TRBV5-1 | CATSKTWDGLGSTEAFF | TGCGCCACCTCAAAAACCTGGGATGGTCTCGGGAGCACTGAAGCTTTCTTT
. | TRBJ2-3 | . | TRBV7-9 | CASSLDLGMRQYF | TGTGCCAGCAGCTTAGATCTGGGTATGCGGCAGTATTTT
. | TRBJ1-2 | . | TRBV19 | CASSKRNYGYTF | TGTGCCAGTAGTAAACGAAACTATGGCTACACCTTC
. | TRBJ1-5 | . | TRBV7-2 | CASSSPSQPQHF | TGTGCCAGCAGTTCTCCCAGCCAGCCCCAGCATTTT
. | TRBJ2-3 | . | TRBV6-5 | CASSRGGASTDTQYF | TGTGCCAGCAGTCGGGGCGGGGCTAGCACAGATACGCAGTATTTT
. | TRBJ2-3 | . | TRBV7-9 | CASSASGQTSTDTQYF | TGTGCCAGCAGCGCGTCCGGCCAGACAAGCACAGATACGCAGTATTTT
once | TRBJ2-3 | . | TRBV7-3 | CASSSNRADTQYF | TGTGCCAGCAGCTCTAACAGGGCAGATACGCAGTATTTT
. | TRBJ2-5 | TRBD2 | TRBV2 | CASARDSGREETQYF | TGTGCCAGCGCCCGGGACTCTGGGAGGGAGGAGACCCAGTACTTC
. | TRBJ2-5 | . | TRBV7-9 | CASSLALVRGTEQGTQYF | TGTGCCAGCAGCTTAGCGTTAGTTCGCGGGACAGAACAAGGGACCCAGTACTTC
. | TRBJ2-5 | TRBD1 | TRBV20-1 | CSARDRTGGQETQYF | TGCAGTGCTAGAGACCGGACAGGGGGCCAAGAGACCCAGTACTTC
. | TRBJ1-1 | . | TRBV29-1 | CSVASSMNTEAFF | TGCAGCGTTGCCAGCAGCATGAACACTGAAGCTTTCTTT
. | TRBJ1-4 | TRBD1 | TRBV5-4 | CASRQGTDEKLFF | TGTGCCAGCAGGCAAGGGACAGATGAAAAACTGTTTTTT
. | TRBJ2-3 | . | TRBV20-1 | CNAARPIDTQYF | TGCAATGCAGCAAGACCCATTGATACGCAGTATTTT
. | TRBJ2-7 | TRBD2 | TRBV11-2 | CASSPLGGASYEQYF | TGTGCCAGCAGCCCACTCGGGGGGGCAAGCTACGAGCAGTACTTC
. | TRBJ1-5 | TRBD1 | TRBV6-6 | CASSYAGGNNQPQHF | TGTGCCAGCAGTTACGCAGGGGGCAACAATCAGCCCCAGCATTTT
. | TRBJ2-1 | TRBD2 | TRBV18 | CASSPTSGTVGSYNEQFF | TGTGCCAGCTCCCCCACTAGCGGGACCGTCGGCTCCTACAATGAGCAGTTCTTC
. | TRBJ2-3 | TRBD2 | TRBV15 | CATSRDPAGGGTDTQYF | TGTGCCACCAGCAGAGATCCCGCGGGGGGTGGCACAGATACGCAGTATTTT
. | TRBJ1-1 | . | TRBV6-2/TRBV6-3 | CASAQGTEAFF | TGTGCCAGTGCACAGGGCACTGAAGCTTTCTTT
few | TRBJ2-5 | . | TRBV7-2 | CASSFGSGETQYF | TGTGCCAGCAGCTTTGGTAGCGGAGAGACCCAGTACTTC
. | TRBJ2-1 | . | TRBV18 | CASSPHPSRGHEQFF | TGTGCCAGCTCACCCCACCCGTCTCGGGGCCATGAGCAGTTCTTC
few | TRBJ1-1 | . | TRBV18 | CASSPSNTEAFF | TGTGCCAGCTCCCCATCTAACACTGAAGCTTTCTTT
. | TRBJ2-7 | . | TRBV12-3/TRBV12-4 | CASSYQGLDSYEQYF | TGTGCCAGCAGTTATCAGGGACTTGATTCCTACGAGCAGTACTTC
once | TRBJ1-2 | . | TRBV7-2 | CASSLGGGLPDGYTF | TGTGCCAGCAGCTTAGGGGGGGGGCTTCCGGATGGCTACACCTTC
. | TRBJ1-5 | . | TRBV30 | CAWGHQEGGTQHF | TGTGCCTGGGGTCATCAAGAGGGGGGGACCCAGCATTTT
. | TRBJ1-1 | TRBD1 | TRBV20-1 | CSARDPDRVGPEAFF | TGCAGTGCTAGAGACCCGGACAGGGTGGGGCCTGAAGCTTTCTTT